This T cell receptor beta chain was sequenced during a study of blood T cells in healthy people across ages. Germline V gene sequence: CDR1 LNHDA, CDR2 SQIVND (reference sequence). This CDR3 comprises 13 residues. Then a second PCR, running about 7 to 11 cycles, was carried out with a sample-barcoded 5' primer and a J-beta primer mix. In TCRdb, the 5' RACE reads were re-called with MiXCR into one record per CDR3 protein. The sample has some 930,000 distinct CDR3 sequences, around 29% seen once. Notes on this clonotype: An end of the junction does not agree with germline; a read error may underlie this.

The data also belong to a second study, concerning T cells of mothers and their children.

Material for sequencing was blood. The receptor was isolated from a woman between 40 and 50 years old in good health. The chain uses TRBV19 and TRBJ1-1; D not certain. CDR3 sequence (DNA): TGTACCAGTAGTATAGGAGAGGACACTGAAGCTTTCTTT. Its translation is CTSSIGEDTEAFF.